A selection of T cell receptor beta chains follows, all from one sample in a study of T cell repertoires in cytomegalovirus infection. These receptors' antigens are unknown. TCRdb reprocessed the reads via MiXCR and lists one record per CDR3 protein. This table has approximately 1,000,000 distinct CDR3 sequences, around a third appearing once. This specimen was cultured CD8+ T cells from PBMCs, taken from culture after CMV antigen stimulation. All receptors derive from a human donor in good health (CMV status not recorded). Some clones in this sample may be carry-over from other donors' samples. Both conserved end residues are part of each CDR3. The D gene is left open where the match is weak. Clone size appears in some rows only: once, few, many, or a class for an expanded clone.

cdr3_length j_call clone_size v_call d_call cdr3_aa cdr3_nt
15 TRBJ2-1 few TRBV11-2 NA CASSLNGGVYNEQFF TGTGCCAGCAGCCTTAACGGGGGAGTATACAATGAGCAGTTCTTC
15 TRBJ2-3 NA TRBV5-4 TRBD1 CASSLEGADFYTQYF TGTGCCAGCAGCTTAGAGGGGGCGGATTTTTATACGCAGTATTTT
12 TRBJ2-3 NA TRBV12-3/TRBV12-4 NA CASSFRTFGEYF TGTGCCAGCAGTTTTAGGACATTCGGGGAGTATTTT
14 TRBJ1-5 NA TRBV19 NA CASSPSLANQPQHF TGTGCCAGTAGTCCCAGCCTGGCGAATCAGCCCCAGCATTTT
14 TRBJ2-3 few TRBV12-3/TRBV12-4 NA CASTIRGLADTQYF TGTGCCAGCACCATCCGGGGGTTGGCAGATACGCAGTATTTT
15 TRBJ1-5 few TRBV7-8 NA CASSLDGLINQPQHF TGTGCCAGCAGCTTAGATGGGCTGATTAATCAGCCCCAGCATTTT
14 TRBJ2-3 few TRBV6-4 NA CASSEGLNTDTQYF TGTGCCAGCAGTGAGGGACTGAACACAGATACGCAGTATTTT
15 TRBJ2-3 many TRBV7-2 NA CASSYRRRDTDTQYF TGTGCCAGCAGCTACAGAAGGAGGGACACAGATACGCAGTATTTT
8 TRBJ1-5 NA TRBV6-6 NA CASGEQHF TGTGCCAGCGGGGAGCAGCATTTT
17 TRBJ2-5 NA TRBV10-3 TRBD2 CAISEEGSGGLNWTQYF TGTGCCATCAGTGAGGAGGGTAGCGGGGGGTTGAATTGGACCCAGTACTTC
17 TRBJ1-1 NA TRBV12-3/TRBV12-4 NA CASSFVAGRIGRTEAFF TGTGCCAGCAGTTTCGTGGCAGGGAGGATCGGACGCACTGAAGCTTTCTTT
17 TRBJ1-3 few TRBV7-9 NA CASSLAWAGSSGNTIYF TGTGCCAGCAGCTTAGCGTGGGCAGGGAGCTCTGGAAACACCATATATTTT
14 TRBJ2-2 many TRBV19 TRBD1 CASSTTGVSGELFF TGTGCCAGTAGTACGACAGGGGTGAGCGGGGAGCTGTTTTTT
19 TRBJ2-3 NA TRBV20-1 TRBD2 CSAREASGPSITSTDTQYF TGCAGTGCTAGAGAGGCTAGCGGGCCTTCGATCACTAGCACAGATACGCAGTATTTT
15 TRBJ2-7 NA TRBV10-3 TRBD1 CAISEGQGGTYEQYF TGTGCCATCAGTGAGGGACAGGGGGGCACCTACGAGCAGTACTTC
13 TRBJ2-5 many TRBV5-1 NA CASSLSGTETQYF TGCGCCAGCAGCTTGTCTGGGACGGAGACCCAGTACTTC
13 TRBJ1-1 NA TRBV4-3 NA CASGHLRESEAFF TGCGCCAGCGGCCACCTCCGTGAGTCCGAAGCTTTCTTT
17 TRBJ2-6 NA TRBV27 TRBD1 CASSRDRGFSGANVLTF TGTGCCAGCAGTCGGGACAGGGGCTTCTCTGGGGCCAACGTCCTGACTTTC
14 TRBJ1-5 NA TRBV27 NA CASSFLGVGQPQHF TGTGCCAGCAGTTTCTTAGGGGTAGGGCAGCCCCAGCATTTT
16 TRBJ1-2 NA TRBV19 NA CASSIDLTASVYGYIF TGTGCCAGTAGTATAGATCTCACAGCCTCCGTTTATGGCTACATCTTC
17 TRBJ2-2 NA TRBV2 NA CASSINSEQGRTGELFF TGTGCCAGCAGTATCAATTCCGAACAGGGTCGAACCGGGGAGCTGTTTTTT
13 TRBJ1-1 NA TRBV19 TRBD1 CASSPNGQAEAFF TGTGCCAGTAGTCCTAACGGACAGGCTGAAGCTTTCTTT